These 17 T cell receptor beta chains were all obtained from the same sample, sequenced in a study of graft-versus-host responses after intestinal transplantation. Assay used: immunoSEQ multiplex PCR; TCRdb lists only in-frame clones, some missing. The sample shows roughly 110,000 clones, approximately 94% of them seen only once. The antigens of these receptors remain unknown. Material: unstimulated CD4+ T cells sorted from spleen or lymph node cells, obtained before transplant. The receptors shown here come from a human donor who was the organ donor for an intestinal transplant.

This clone was seen only a few times. The chain uses TRBV6-5 and TRBJ1-5; D is perhaps TRBD1 (5 bases). Germline V gives CDR1 MNHEY, CDR2 SVGAGI. Trimming took 5 bases from V and 7 from J, leaving 9 bases between them. This CDR3 is built from 12 residues. The CDR3 DNA follows: TGTGCCAGCAGTACAGGAGACCAGCCCCAGCATTTT. It encodes CASSTGDQPQHF.

The chain carries TRBV9 and TRBJ2-3; D might be TRBD2 (6 bases). Trimming shortened V by 3 bases and J by 2 bases, and 13 bases separated the two germline ends. The V gene's germline CDR1 is SGDLS and CDR2 YYNGEE. The length of the CDR3 is 15 residues. CDR3: CASSARAGITDTQYF. CDR3 in DNA: TGTGCCAGCAGCGCTAGGGCGGGGATCACAGATACGCAGTATTTT.

The CDR3 DNA sequence: TGCGCCAGCAGCTTGGACGTCGGGAGCACAGATACGCAGTATTTT. Encoded protein: CASSLDVGSTDTQYF. This chain connects TRBV5-1 to TRBJ2-3; D is unclear. The CDR3 totals 15 residues. V lost 0 bases, J lost 0 bases, and 8 bases lay in between. Germline CDR1 is SGHRS and CDR2 is YFSETQ. The variable domain in full, with the rest retrieved from reference TRBV5-1 and TRBJ2-3, is KAGVTQTPRYLIKTRGQQVTLSCSPISGHRSVSWYQQTPGQGLQFLFEYFSETQRNKGNFPGRFSGRQFSNSRSEMNVSTLELGDSALYLCASSLDVGSTDTQYFGPGTRLTVL.

This clone has just one count. This sequence joins TRBV5-6 and TRBJ2-7; D might be TRBD1 or TRBD2, each matching 6 bases. The ends were cut back, 0 bases at V and 1 base at J, with 11 bases in the middle. The germline V gene has CDR1 SGHDT and CDR2 YYEEEE. This CDR3 region has 15 residues. The CDR3 nucleotides read TGTGCCAGCAGCTTGGCGGGGGCACAATCCTACGAGCAGTACTTC. It translates to CASSLAGAQSYEQYF.

The chain carries TRBV6-1 and TRBJ2-2; 7 nucleotides line up with TRBD1. Germline assignment: CDR1 MNHNS and CDR2 SASEGT. V trimming: 0 bases; J trimming: 0 bases; junction bases outside the gene matches: 1. The CDR3 consists of 16 residues. The CDR3 spells CASSEAQGANTGELFF. The CDR3 nucleotides are TGTGCCAGCAGTGAAGCGCAGGGGGCGAACACCGGGGAGCTGTTTTTT.

The J gene is TRBJ2-7, the V gene TRBV14; a possible D gene is TRBD2 (7 bases). Germline CDR1 and CDR2: SGHDN and FVKESK. The CDR3 covers 17 residues. The ends were cut back, 4 bases at V and 3 bases at J, with 22 bases in the middle. Here the CDR3 DNA reads TGTGCCAGCAGCCCCCACCCGGGGGGCGGACACTTCTACGAGCAGTACTTC. As protein: CASSPHPGGGHFYEQYF.

This chain connects TRBV28 to TRBJ1-2; no clear D. The V gene lost 4 bases and the J gene lost 5 bases, with 5 bases spanning the gap. Per the germline V gene, CDR1 is MDHEN and CDR2 is SYDVKM. The CDR3 is 11 residues long. The CDR3 DNA follows: TGTGCCAGCAGTTCGCGTTATGGCTACACCTTC. The encoded protein is CASSSRYGYTF.

V usage is TRBV5-5 and J usage is TRBJ2-3, with D possibly TRBD2 on 5 matching bases. There are 11 residues in the CDR3. Germline values: CDR1 SGHKS, CDR2 YYEKEE (reference sequence). The V and J ends lost 7 bases and 3 bases respectively, with 6 bases between them. The CDR3 loop is CASGSTDTQYF. The CDR3, as DNA: TGTGCCAGCGGGAGTACAGATACGCAGTATTTT.

The chain joins TRBV10-1 to TRBJ2-5, with 7 bases that match TRBD2. The CDR3 is 15 residues long. Trimming took 1 base from V and 3 from J; bases not matched to a gene: 5. Germline V gene lookup returns CDR1 WNHNN and CDR2 SYGVQD (reference sequence). CDR3 nucleotides: TGCGCCAGCAGTGAGTTGGCTAGCGGAAAAGAGACCCAGTACTTC. The encoded protein is CASSELASGKETQYF.

CDR3 in DNA: TGTGCCAGCAGTTGGTCCAGGGAGTCCTACGAGCAGTACTTC. This gives the protein CASSWSRESYEQYF. The chain joins TRBV6-5 to TRBJ2-7; D assignment may be TRBD1 or TRBD2 (5 bases each). V lost 4 bases to trimming and J lost 1 base, with 11 bases between them. The CDR3 is made up of 14 amino acids. The germline gives CDR1 MNHEY, CDR2 SVGAGI.

This clone has only one observation. The chain recombines TRBV10-1 with TRBJ2-5, with 8 nucleotides matching TRBD2. This CDR3 spans 13 amino acids. CDR1 is WNHNN and CDR2 is SYGVQD in the germline V gene (reference sequence). V dropped 7 bases and J dropped 6; count of bases not matched to a gene: 7. The CDR3 spells CASKAGGVKTQYF. In nucleotides, the CDR3 is TGCGCCAGCAAGGCGGGAGGAGTAAAGACCCAGTACTTC.

This chain uses TRBV18 with TRBJ2-1; 8 positions match TRBD1. This CDR3 has 14 residues. With 3 bases clipped from V and 5 bases from J, the junction kept 3 bases outside the gene matches. The germline gives CDR1 KGHSH, CDR2 LQKENI. The CDR3 protein is CASSPNRGDNEQFF. DNA for the CDR3: TGTGCCAGCTCACCCAACAGGGGGGACAATGAGCAGTTCTTC.

The chain uses TRBV2 and TRBJ2-5; D is undetermined. Germline CDR1 SNHLY, CDR2 FYNNEI. The CDR3 has 12 residues. Trimming removed 0 bases at V and 5 bases at J, with 4 bases between. The CDR3 DNA follows: TGTGCCAGCAGTGAAGCGCGGGAGACCCAGTACTTC. Translation: CASSEARETQYF.

A few counts support this clone. The chain links TRBV7-2 to TRBJ1-5, with no clear D. CDR1 and CDR2 (germline): SGHTA, FQGNSA. V was trimmed by 1 base and J by 6 bases, leaving 10 bases between them. This CDR3 has 14 amino acids. The CDR3 DNA sequence: TGTGCCAGCAGCTTAGGAGCAGCCGGTCAGCCCCAGCATTTT. Translation: CASSLGAAGQPQHF.

J is TRBJ2-5 and V is TRBV4-1; 7 bases match TRBD2. CDR1 is MGHRA and CDR2 is YSYEKL in the germline V gene. This CDR3 spans 14 amino acids. V dropped 4 bases and J dropped 5; count of bases not matched to a gene: 7. CDR3 protein: CASSPREGGETQYF. The CDR3 coding sequence is TGCGCCAGCAGCCCGAGGGAGGGTGGGGAGACCCAGTACTTC.

The chain uses TRBV11-2 and TRBJ1-5; D unresolved. Germline V gene data show CDR1 as SGHAT and CDR2 as FQNNGV. Trimming stripped 0 bases from V and 0 bases from J, with 6 bases between. The CDR3 runs 15 residues. CDR3 protein: CASSLDLDSNQPQHF. The CDR3 nucleotides are TGTGCCAGCAGCTTAGATCTGGATAGCAATCAGCCCCAGCATTTT.

This clone was seen only once. This chain links TRBV14 with TRBJ1-5; 7 bases align to TRBD1. Germline V gene sequence: CDR1 SGHDN, CDR2 FVKESK. This CDR3 is built from 14 residues. The junction had 1 base not matched to a gene; V was cut back by 1 base and J by 4 bases. CDR3 protein: CASSQGTGNQPQHF. As DNA, the CDR3 is TGTGCCAGCAGCCAAGGGACAGGTAATCAGCCCCAGCATTTT.